This T cell receptor (beta chain) is drawn from a study of CD8 T cells in Susac syndrome. Sequencing of TCR beta was performed on blood CD8+ and CD4+ T cells. TEMRA cells were FACS-enriched, while CD8+ and CD4+ T cells were negatively isolated. The CDR3 has 13 amino acids. CDR1 and CDR2 (germline): MNHEY, SMNVEV (reference sequence). Trimming cost V 7 bases and J 1 base, with 10 bases left between them. RNA was extracted with the RNeasy kit, and a quantity of roughly 0.5 to 1 ug was reverse transcribed using random hexamers. Amplification of TCR beta CDR3 was carried out by immunoSEQ multiplex PCR, which covered 54 Vbeta and 13 Jbeta segments. Using its own MiXCR run on the immunoSEQ multiplex PCR reads, TCRdb lists one record per CDR3 protein. Of 300,000 to 350,000 distinct CDR3 sequences in the sample, around 90% are singletons; the top ten hold approximately 0.065%.

The clonotype was recovered from a human donor with multiple sclerosis. The V gene is TRBV27, the J gene TRBJ1-1; D is unclear. Sequencing was done on a sample of CD4+ T cells from PBMCs. CDR3 amino acids: CASKVVWNTEAFF. In DNA, the CDR3 is TGTGCCAGCAAGGTGGTTTGGAACACTGAAGCTTTCTTT.